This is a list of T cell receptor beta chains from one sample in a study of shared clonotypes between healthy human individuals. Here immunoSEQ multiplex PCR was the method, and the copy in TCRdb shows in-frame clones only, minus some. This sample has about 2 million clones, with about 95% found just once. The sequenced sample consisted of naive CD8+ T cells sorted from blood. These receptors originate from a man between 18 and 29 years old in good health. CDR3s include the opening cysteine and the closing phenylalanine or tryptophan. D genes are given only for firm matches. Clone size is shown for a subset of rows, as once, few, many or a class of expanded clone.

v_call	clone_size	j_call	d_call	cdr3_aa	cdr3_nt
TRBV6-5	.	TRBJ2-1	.	CASSYFDGYNEQFF	TGTGCCAGCAGTTACTTCGATGGCTACAATGAGCAGTTCTTC
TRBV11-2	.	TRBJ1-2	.	CASSPDSGAGPYGYTF	TGTGCCAGCAGCCCGGATTCAGGGGCAGGCCCCTATGGCTACACCTTC
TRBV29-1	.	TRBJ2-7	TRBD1	CSVSGQDRSYEQYF	TGCAGCGTTTCCGGACAGGATCGCTCCTACGAGCAGTACTTC
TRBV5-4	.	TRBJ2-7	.	CASSFKGNSYEQYF	TGTGCCAGCAGCTTTAAGGGGAATTCCTACGAGCAGTACTTC
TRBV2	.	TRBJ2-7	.	CASSEGVEQYF	TGTGCCAGCAGTGAGGGGGTGGAGCAGTACTTC
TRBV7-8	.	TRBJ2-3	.	CASSHGTPSLDTQYF	TGTGCCAGCAGCCACGGGACACCATCCCTGGATACGCAGTATTTT
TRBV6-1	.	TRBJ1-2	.	CASSEKWGYTF	TGTGCCAGCAGTGAAAAATGGGGCTACACCTTC
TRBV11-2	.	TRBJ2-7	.	CASSLVGGYAYEQYF	TGTGCCAGCAGCTTAGTGGGGGGATACGCCTACGAGCAGTACTTC
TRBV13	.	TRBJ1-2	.	CASSLELQGANYGYTF	TGTGCCAGCAGCTTAGAGCTACAGGGAGCTAACTATGGCTACACCTTC
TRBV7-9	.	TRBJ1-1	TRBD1	CASSLVVTGGLEAFF	TGTGCCAGCAGCTTAGTCGTGACAGGGGGTCTCGAAGCTTTCTTT
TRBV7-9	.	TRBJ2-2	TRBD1	CASSLATGGNTGELFF	TGTGCCAGCAGCTTAGCTACAGGGGGCAACACCGGGGAGCTGTTTTTT
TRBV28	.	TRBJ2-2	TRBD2	CASSIIRGLAGNTGELFF	TGTGCCAGCAGCATAATAAGAGGACTAGCGGGCAACACCGGGGAGCTGTTTTTT
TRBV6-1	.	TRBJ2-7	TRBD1	CASSDPGTDLRIYEQYF	TGTGCCAGCAGTGATCCCGGGACAGATCTTCGGATCTACGAGCAGTACTTC
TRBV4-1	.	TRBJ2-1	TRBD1	CASSQVEDRVYNEQFF	TGCGCCAGCAGCCAAGTGGAGGACAGGGTTTACAATGAGCAGTTCTTC
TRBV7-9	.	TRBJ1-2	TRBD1	CASSFETGAMTSYGYTF	TGTGCCAGCAGCTTTGAGACAGGGGCGATGACGAGCTATGGCTACACCTTC
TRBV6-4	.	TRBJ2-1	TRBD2	CASSDIAGGPYNEQFF	TGTGCCAGCAGTGACATAGCGGGAGGCCCGTACAATGAGCAGTTCTTC
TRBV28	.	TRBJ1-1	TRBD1	CASRISGTGAPNTEAFF	TGTGCCAGCAGAATTAGTGGGACAGGGGCCCCCAACACTGAAGCTTTCTTT
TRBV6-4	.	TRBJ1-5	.	CASSDRPSKLGNQPQHF	TGTGCCAGCAGTGACCGTCCGAGCAAGTTAGGCAATCAGCCCCAGCATTTT
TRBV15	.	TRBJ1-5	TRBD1	CATSPEGASWNSNQPQHF	TGTGCCACCAGTCCTGAGGGGGCTAGCTGGAATAGCAATCAGCCCCAGCATTTT
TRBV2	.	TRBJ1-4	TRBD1	CASTMAEDRAGEKLFF	TGTGCCAGCACTATGGCCGAGGACAGGGCGGGGGAAAAACTGTTTTTT
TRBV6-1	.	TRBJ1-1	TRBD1	CASTRGGAAEAFF	TGTGCCAGCACCAGGGGGGGGGCAGCGGAAGCTTTCTTT
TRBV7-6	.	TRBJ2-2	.	CASSLGGDTGELFF	TGTGCCAGCAGCTTAGGGGGGGACACCGGGGAGCTGTTTTTT
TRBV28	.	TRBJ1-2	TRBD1	CASRPGTGLDGYTF	TGTGCCAGCAGACCGGGGACAGGGTTGGATGGCTACACCTTC
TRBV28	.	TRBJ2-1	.	CASRNTEGDKSANEQFF	TGTGCCAGCAGAAACACCGAGGGGGATAAATCTGCGAATGAGCAGTTCTTC
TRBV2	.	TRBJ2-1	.	CAIDNEQFF	TGTGCCATCGACAATGAGCAGTTCTTC
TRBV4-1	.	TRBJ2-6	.	CASSQDSSGANVLTF	TGCGCCAGCAGCCAGGACAGCTCTGGGGCCAACGTCCTGACTTTC
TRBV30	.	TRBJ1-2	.	CAWDEVSYGYTF	TGTGCCTGGGATGAGGTTTCCTATGGCTACACCTTC
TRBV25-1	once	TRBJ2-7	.	CASSGSREQYF	TGTGCCAGCAGTGGGTCCCGCGAGCAGTACTTC
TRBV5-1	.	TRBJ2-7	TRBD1	CASRVGGTGLYEQYF	TGCGCCAGCCGAGTAGGCGGGACAGGGCTCTACGAGCAGTACTTC